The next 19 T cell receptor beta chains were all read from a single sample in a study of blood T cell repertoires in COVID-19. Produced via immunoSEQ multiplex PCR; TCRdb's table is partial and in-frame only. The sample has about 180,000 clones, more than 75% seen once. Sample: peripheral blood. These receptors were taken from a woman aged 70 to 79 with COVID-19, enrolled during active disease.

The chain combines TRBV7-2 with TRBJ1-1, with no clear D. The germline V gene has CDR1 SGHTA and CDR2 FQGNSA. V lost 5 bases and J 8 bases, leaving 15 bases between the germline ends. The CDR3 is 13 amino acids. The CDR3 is CASSATMRQEAFF. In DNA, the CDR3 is TGTGCCAGCAGCGCAACCATGCGACAAGAAGCTTTCTTT.

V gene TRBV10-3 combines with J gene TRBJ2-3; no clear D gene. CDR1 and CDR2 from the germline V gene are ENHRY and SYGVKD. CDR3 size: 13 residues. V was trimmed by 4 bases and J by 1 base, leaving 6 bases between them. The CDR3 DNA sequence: TGTGCCATCAGTGGAAGCGGCACAGATACGCAGTATTTT. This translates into CAISGSGTDTQYF.

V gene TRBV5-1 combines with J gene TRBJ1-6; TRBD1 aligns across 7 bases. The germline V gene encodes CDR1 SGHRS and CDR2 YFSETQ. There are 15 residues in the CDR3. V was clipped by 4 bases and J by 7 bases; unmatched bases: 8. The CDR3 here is CASSIRQGRNSPLHF. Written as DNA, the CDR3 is TGCGCCAGCAGCATCCGACAGGGACGGAATTCACCCCTCCACTTT.

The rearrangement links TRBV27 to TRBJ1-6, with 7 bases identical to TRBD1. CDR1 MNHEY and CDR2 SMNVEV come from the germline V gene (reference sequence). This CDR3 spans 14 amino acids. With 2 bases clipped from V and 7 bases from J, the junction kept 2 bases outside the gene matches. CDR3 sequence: CASSLRDRNSPLHF. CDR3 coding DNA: TGTGCCAGCAGTTTACGGGACAGAAATTCACCCCTCCACTTT.

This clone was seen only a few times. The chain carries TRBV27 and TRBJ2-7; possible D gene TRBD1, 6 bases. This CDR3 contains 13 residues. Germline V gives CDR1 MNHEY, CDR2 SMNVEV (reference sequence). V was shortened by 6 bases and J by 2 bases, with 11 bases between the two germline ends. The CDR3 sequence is CASRQGTAYEQYF. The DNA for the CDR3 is TGTGCCAGCAGACAGGGTACCGCCTACGAGCAGTACTTC.

The CDR3, as DNA: TGTGCCAGCAGTTTGCCCGACAGACTCTATGGCTACACCTTC. Translation gives CASSLPDRLYGYTF. J is TRBJ1-2 and V is TRBV28; possibly TRBD1 for D (5 bases). The germline V gene encodes CDR1 MDHEN and CDR2 SYDVKM. This CDR3 is 14 amino acids long. The V end was cut by 3 bases, the J end by 4 bases, with 12 bases between.

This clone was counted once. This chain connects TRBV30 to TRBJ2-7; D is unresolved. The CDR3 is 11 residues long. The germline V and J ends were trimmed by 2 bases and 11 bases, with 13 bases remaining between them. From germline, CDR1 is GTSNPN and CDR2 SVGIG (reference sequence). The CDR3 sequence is CAWSNRVSEYF. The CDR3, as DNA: TGTGCCTGGAGTAACCGGGTGTCGGAGTACTTC.

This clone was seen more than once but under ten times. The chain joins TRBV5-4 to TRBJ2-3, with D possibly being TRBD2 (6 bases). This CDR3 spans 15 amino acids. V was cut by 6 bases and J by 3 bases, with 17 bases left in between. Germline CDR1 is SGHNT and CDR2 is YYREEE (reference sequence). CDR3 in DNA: TGTGCCAGCACCCTAGATAGCGGTCGTACAGATACGCAGTATTTT. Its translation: CASTLDSGRTDTQYF.

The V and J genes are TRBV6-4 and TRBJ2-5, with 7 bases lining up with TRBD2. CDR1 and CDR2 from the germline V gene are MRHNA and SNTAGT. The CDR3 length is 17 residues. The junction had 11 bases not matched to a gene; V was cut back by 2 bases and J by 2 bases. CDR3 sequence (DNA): TGTGCCAGCAGTGACGCGAAAAAAACGGGACTACAAGAGACCCAGTACTTC. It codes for CASSDAKKTGLQETQYF.

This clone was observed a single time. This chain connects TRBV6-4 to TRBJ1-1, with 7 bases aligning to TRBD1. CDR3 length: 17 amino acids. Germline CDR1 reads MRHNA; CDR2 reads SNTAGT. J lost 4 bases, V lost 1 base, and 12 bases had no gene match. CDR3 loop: CASSDWGTELITTEAFF. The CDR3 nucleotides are TGTGCCAGCAGTGACTGGGGGACAGAACTTATAACCACTGAAGCTTTCTTT.

The DNA of the CDR3 is TGTGCCAGCAGCTTGGTCCGGGGGAACACCGGGGAGCTGTTTTTT. Translating gives CASSLVRGNTGELFF. The V call is TRBV7-9, the J call TRBJ2-2; possibly TRBD2 for D (5 bases). The V gene's germline CDR1 is SEHNR and CDR2 FQNEAQ (reference sequence). This CDR3 comprises 15 residues. V dropped 3 bases and J dropped 1 base, with 9 bases sitting between them.

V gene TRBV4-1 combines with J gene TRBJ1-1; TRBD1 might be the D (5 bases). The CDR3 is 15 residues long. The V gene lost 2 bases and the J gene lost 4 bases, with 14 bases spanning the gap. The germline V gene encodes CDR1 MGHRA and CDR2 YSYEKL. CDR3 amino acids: CASSQRWGGGTEAFF. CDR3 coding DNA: TGCGCCAGCAGCCAACGATGGGGGGGAGGCACTGAAGCTTTCTTT.

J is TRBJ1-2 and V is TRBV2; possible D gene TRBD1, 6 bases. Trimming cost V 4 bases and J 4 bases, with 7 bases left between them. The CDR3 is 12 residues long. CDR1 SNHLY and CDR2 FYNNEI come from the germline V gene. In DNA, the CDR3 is TGTGCCAGCAGTGGACAGGTCTATGGCTACACCTTC. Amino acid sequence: CASSGQVYGYTF.

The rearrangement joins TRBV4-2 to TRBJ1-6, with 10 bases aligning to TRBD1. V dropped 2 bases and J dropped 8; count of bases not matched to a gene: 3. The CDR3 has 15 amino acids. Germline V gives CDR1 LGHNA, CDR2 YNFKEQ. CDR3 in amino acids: CASSQQDRGDSPLHF. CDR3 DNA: TGTGCCAGCAGCCAACAGGACAGGGGGGATTCACCCCTCCACTTT.

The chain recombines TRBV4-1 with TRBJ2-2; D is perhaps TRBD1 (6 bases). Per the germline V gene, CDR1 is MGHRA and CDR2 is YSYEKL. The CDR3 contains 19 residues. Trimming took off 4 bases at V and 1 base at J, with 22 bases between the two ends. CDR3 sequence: CASSLRKQGSSKNTGELFF. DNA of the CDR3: TGCGCCAGCAGCCTAAGGAAACAGGGTTCCTCGAAGAACACCGGGGAGCTGTTTTTT.

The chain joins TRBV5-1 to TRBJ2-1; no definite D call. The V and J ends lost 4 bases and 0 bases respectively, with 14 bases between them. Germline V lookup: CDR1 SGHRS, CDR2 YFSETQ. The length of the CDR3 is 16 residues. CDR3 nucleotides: TGCGCCAGCAGCCTGCCGGGTGCTAGCTCCTACAATGAGCAGTTCTTC. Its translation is CASSLPGASSYNEQFF.

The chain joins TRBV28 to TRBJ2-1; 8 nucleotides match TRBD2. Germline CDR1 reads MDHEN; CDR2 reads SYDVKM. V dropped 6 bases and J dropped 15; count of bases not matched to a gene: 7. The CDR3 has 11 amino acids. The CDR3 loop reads CASRSSGSWFF. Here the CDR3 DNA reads TGTGCCAGCAGGTCTAGCGGGTCGTGGTTCTTC.

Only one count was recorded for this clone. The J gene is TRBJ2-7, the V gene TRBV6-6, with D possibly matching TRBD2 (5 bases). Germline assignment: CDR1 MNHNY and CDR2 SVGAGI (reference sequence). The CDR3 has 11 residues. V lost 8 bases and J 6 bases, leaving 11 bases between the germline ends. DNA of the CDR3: TGTGCCAGCGGTAGGGCGGGCGAGCAGTACTTC. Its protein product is CASGRAGEQYF.

The chain's CDR3 is CASSLVRPGTQYF. The CDR3 region has the DNA TGTGCCAGCAGCTTAGTGCGCCCTGGTACGCAGTATTTT. This chain joins TRBV11-2 and TRBJ2-3; D is unresolved. Trimming took off 1 base at V and 8 bases at J, with 10 bases between the two ends. This CDR3 spans 13 amino acids. Germline V gene sequence: CDR1 SGHAT, CDR2 FQNNGV. The full variable domain, completed using reference TRBV11-2 and TRBJ2-3, is EAGVAQSPRYKIIEKRQSVAFWCNPISGHATLYWYQQILGQGPKLLIQFQNNGVVDDSQLPKDRFSAERLKGVDSTLKIQPAKLEDSAVYLCASSLVRPGTQYFGPGTRLTVL.